One and the same sample provided the 32 T cell receptor beta chains below, sequenced in a study of beta chain features in type 1 diabetes. Study observations and caveats: There was a moderate but significant shortening of TCRB CDR3s in all four CD4+ subsets of Type 1 diabetes patients.

Sequenced material consisted of expressed TCRB transcripts (all of the isolated RNA was reverse transcribed). Profiling relied on immunoSEQ multiplex PCR, and the TCRdb table lists in-frame clones only, not all of them. This table has roughly 150,000 clones, roughly 9% appearing once. No antigen has been identified for these receptors. Sequenced material: central memory CD4+ T cells from blood. These receptors all stem from a woman aged 25 to 39 with type 1 diabetes.

This clone was picked up a small number of times. The chain joins TRBV15 to TRBJ2-7, with a tentative D call TRBD2 (6 bases). The CDR3 consists of 13 residues. The germline CDR1 and CDR2 sequences are LNHNV and YYDKDF (reference sequence). V lost 0 bases, J lost 7 bases, and 10 bases lay in between. The CDR3 here is CATSREVGREQYF. The CDR3 DNA sequence: TGTGCCACCAGCAGAGAAGTTGGGAGGGAGCAGTACTTC.

V is TRBV30 and J is TRBJ2-5; D perhaps matches TRBD1 (5 bases). CDR3 length equals 12 residues. The germline CDR1 and CDR2 sequences are GTSNPN and SVGIG (reference sequence). V dropped 3 bases and J dropped 1 base, with 6 bases sitting between them. As DNA, the CDR3 is TGTGCCTGGAGCCAGGGCCAAGAGACCCAGTACTTC. Protein product: CAWSQGQETQYF.

V is TRBV7-8 and J is TRBJ2-7; the D gene is possibly TRBD1 (6 bases). CDR3 length equals 16 residues. Trimming pared 1 base from V and 1 base from J, leaving 14 bases between. From germline, CDR1 is SGHVS and CDR2 FQNEAQ. CDR3 sequence reads: CASSLVGQSASYEQYF. The CDR3 nucleotides read TGTGCCAGCAGCTTAGTTGGACAGTCGGCATCCTACGAGCAGTACTTC.

This clone was observed a handful of times. The rearrangement uses TRBV7-2 and TRBJ2-2; TRBD1 aligns across 7 bases. Germline CDR1 is SGHTA and CDR2 is FQGNSA. This CDR3 is built from 16 residues. The junction had 10 bases not matched to a gene; V was cut back by 6 bases and J by 3 bases. CDR3 region: CASSFDRAWDTGELFF. DNA for the CDR3: TGTGCCAGCAGTTTTGACAGGGCGTGGGACACCGGGGAGCTGTTTTTT.

Concerning this clone: The junction does not match germline at one end; this may be a read error. The CDR3 DNA follows: TGCAGTGCTGGAGACAAAGAGACCCAGTACTTC. Its protein is CSAGDKETQYF. The rearrangement uses TRBV20-1 and TRBJ2-5; no reliable D call. This CDR3 region has 11 residues. CDR1 is DFQATT and CDR2 is SNEGSKA in the germline V gene (reference sequence).

The chain is built from TRBV7-8 and TRBJ2-1; 7 positions agree with TRBD1. There are 14 residues in the CDR3. Losses at the gene ends were 3 bases for V and 8 bases for J; bases not matched to a gene: 7. Looked up from germline, CDR1 is SGHVS and CDR2 is FQNEAQ. CDR3 sequence (DNA): TGTGCCAGCAGCTTTTCACAGGGGATGGATGAGCAGTTCTTC. Its translation: CASSFSQGMDEQFF.

This clone has just a few counts. The J gene is TRBJ2-3, the V gene TRBV7-3; D is ambiguous. Germline CDR1 reads SGHTA; CDR2 reads FQGTGA. V lost 3 bases to trimming and J lost 2 bases, with 12 bases between them. The length of the CDR3 is 15 residues. CDR3 amino acids: CASSFTGHFTDTQYF. The CDR3 DNA is TGTGCCAGCAGCTTTACTGGGCATTTCACAGATACGCAGTATTTT.

V and J are TRBV5-1 and TRBJ2-5; 9 bases are a match to TRBD1. CDR1 SGHRS and CDR2 YFSETQ come from the germline V gene. The J segment lost 4 bases and the V segment lost 4 bases, leaving 14 bases of the junction unmatched. CDR3 length: 17 amino acids. The CDR3 DNA reads TGCGCCAGCAGCGTCGGCGGCGGGACAGGGCTTGCAGAGACCCAGTACTTC. Translating it yields CASSVGGGTGLAETQYF.

The chain recombines TRBV4-2 with TRBJ1-2; the D gene is possibly TRBD1 (5 bases). V was pared by 1 base and J by 3 bases, with 12 bases between. Germline CDR1 is LGHNA and CDR2 is YNFKEQ. This CDR3 has 15 residues. Written as DNA, the CDR3 is TGTGCCAGCAGCCAAGGTGCCACAGGACACTATGGCTACACCTTC. Protein product: CASSQGATGHYGYTF.

The genes are TRBV5-1 and TRBJ2-1, with a tentative D call TRBD1 (5 bases). The CDR3 consists of 16 residues. The V gene's germline CDR1 is SGHRS and CDR2 YFSETQ. Trimming took off 1 base at V and 6 bases at J, with 17 bases between the two ends. This CDR3 is CASSLIGQGNLNEQFF. In nucleotides, the CDR3 is TGCGCCAGCAGCTTGATAGGTCAGGGCAATCTCAATGAGCAGTTCTTC.

This clone appeared a few times. V is TRBV20-1 and J is TRBJ1-2; D gene uncertain. This CDR3 has 11 residues. Trimming shortened V by 6 bases and J by 8 bases, and 13 bases separated the two germline ends. Germline lookup yields CDR1 DFQATT and CDR2 SNEGSKA (reference sequence). CDR3 DNA sequence: TGCAGTGCACCTATCAGAGGAGGCTACACCTTC. This encodes CSAPIRGGYTF.

This clone has ten or more counts. The CDR3 spells CASSIGSEETQYF. The DNA for the CDR3 is TGTGCCAGTAGTATAGGCAGCGAAGAGACCCAGTACTTC. This chain links TRBV19 with TRBJ2-5; D remains unclear. This CDR3 region has 13 residues. Trimming took off 1 base at V and 3 bases at J, with 6 bases between the two ends. Germline assignment: CDR1 LNHDA and CDR2 SQIVND (reference sequence).

This clone has just a few counts. The chain has TRBV5-1 and TRBJ2-1; 8 positions match TRBD2. The CDR3 runs to 18 residues. CDR1 and CDR2 from the germline V gene are SGHRS and YFSETQ. V trimming: 4 bases; J trimming: 3 bases; junction bases outside the gene matches: 15. The chain's CDR3 is CASSLGLSAGLGYNEQFF. CDR3 DNA: TGCGCCAGCAGCCTGGGTTTGTCTGCGGGACTAGGCTACAATGAGCAGTTCTTC.

J is TRBJ1-1 and V is TRBV5-6; the D gene is possibly TRBD1 (5 bases). Trimming took off 3 bases at V and 4 bases at J, with 19 bases between the two ends. The CDR3 runs 16 residues. The germline CDR1 and CDR2 sequences are SGHDT and YYEEEE. The CDR3 is CASSSGPQGGVTEAFF. The CDR3, as DNA: TGTGCCAGCAGCTCCGGCCCTCAGGGAGGAGTCACTGAAGCTTTCTTT.

This chain joins TRBV5-1 and TRBJ2-1; possible D gene TRBD1, 6 bases. The CDR3 consists of 15 residues. Between the trimmed V and J ends, which lost 0 bases and 6 bases, there was a span of 13 bases. Looked up from germline, CDR1 is SGHRS and CDR2 is YFSETQ. CDR3 DNA: TGCGCCAGCAGCTTGGATACAGGGATGACCAATGAGCAGTTCTTC. Its translation is CASSLDTGMTNEQFF.

J is TRBJ2-3 and V is TRBV12-5; 10 bases map to TRBD1. The length of the CDR3 is 17 residues. Per the germline V gene, CDR1 is LGHNT and CDR2 is FRNRAP. V gave up 0 bases and J gave up 5 bases; unmatched junction bases: 8. CDR3 residues: CASGLVLDRGQGDTQYF. CDR3 nucleotide sequence: TGTGCTAGTGGTTTGGTATTAGACAGGGGGCAAGGAGATACGCAGTATTTT. The full variable domain, its missing parts supplied by reference TRBV12-5 and TRBJ2-3, is DARVTQTPRHKVTEMGQEVTMRCQPILGHNTVFWYRQTMMQGLELLAYFRNRAPLDDSGMPKDRFSAEMPDATLATLKIQPSEPRDSAVYFCASGLVLDRGQGDTQYFGPGTRLTVL.

This clone appeared a few times. V gene TRBV14 combines with J gene TRBJ1-4; 7 bases agree with TRBD1. The length of the CDR3 is 15 residues. V shed 1 base, J shed 8 bases, and the junction held 7 bases outside the gene matches. From germline, CDR1 is SGHDN and CDR2 FVKESK. The CDR3 here is CASSQVNRGVEKLFF. The CDR3 nucleotides are TGTGCCAGCAGCCAAGTGAACAGGGGAGTCGAAAAACTGTTTTTT. The full variable domain, in which reference TRBV14 and TRBJ1-4 provide the parts outside the CDR3, is EAGVTQFPSHSVIEKGQTVTLRCDPISGHDNLYWYRRVMGKEIKFLLHFVKESKQDESGMPNNRFLAERTGGTYSTLKVQPAELEDSGVYFCASSQVNRGVEKLFFGSGTQLSVL.

The gene calls are TRBV11-2 and TRBJ1-2; D remains ambiguous. The germline V gene has CDR1 SGHAT and CDR2 FQNNGV. CDR3 length: 12 residues. The V and J ends lost 0 bases and 14 bases respectively, with 13 bases between them. In DNA, the CDR3 is TGTGCCAGCAGCTTAGATGAGGTCGTCGCTACCTTC. Its translation: CASSLDEVVATF.

This clone was seen a few times. The chain combines TRBV6-5 with TRBJ1-1, with D tentatively TRBD1 (6 bases). V lost 0 bases to trimming and J lost 4 bases, with 12 bases between them. Per germline, CDR1 MNHEY and CDR2 SVGAGI. The length of the CDR3 is 15 residues. CDR3 coding DNA: TGTGCCAGCAGTTACTCGCTTCCCAGGGGCACTGAAGCTTTCTTT. This translates into CASSYSLPRGTEAFF.

The chain uses TRBV5-1 and TRBJ2-7; 14 positions match TRBD2. The V and J ends lost 8 bases and 6 bases, in that order; junction bases with no gene match: 10. Germline V gives CDR1 SGHRS, CDR2 YFSETQ. The CDR3 contains 15 residues. The CDR3 sequence is CASTEGTSGRSEQYF. CDR3 DNA: TGCGCCAGTACCGAAGGGACTAGCGGGAGATCCGAGCAGTACTTC. The full variable domain, its missing parts supplied by reference TRBV5-1 and TRBJ2-7, is KAGVTQTPRYLIKTRGQQVTLSCSPISGHRSVSWYQQTPGQGLQFLFEYFSETQRNKGNFPGRFSGRQFSNSRSEMNVSTLELGDSALYLCASTEGTSGRSEQYFGPGTRLTVT.

CDR3 nucleotides: TGCGCCAGCAGCTTGGACGGAGAATCCAACGAGCAGTACTTC. The encoded protein is CASSLDGESNEQYF. The rearrangement joins TRBV5-1 to TRBJ2-7; D is uncertain. The CDR3 totals 14 residues. Germline assignment: CDR1 SGHRS and CDR2 YFSETQ. The V end was cut by 0 bases, the J end by 5 bases, with 12 bases between.

A few counts support this clone. The V call is TRBV25-1, the J call TRBJ1-5; unclear D gene. This CDR3 spans 15 amino acids. The V gene's germline CDR1 is MGHDK and CDR2 SYGVNS. V shed 3 bases and J shed 5 bases, with 14 bases lying between them. The CDR3 protein is CASSDSQLSYQPQHF. The CDR3 nucleotides read TGTGCCAGCAGTGATTCACAGCTGTCTTATCAGCCCCAGCATTTT.

The rearrangement joins TRBV2 to TRBJ2-6; no reliable D call. The V gene lost 5 bases and the J gene lost 3 bases, with 11 bases spanning the gap. Per the germline V gene, CDR1 is SNHLY and CDR2 is FYNNEI. The CDR3 runs 15 residues. The CDR3 protein is CASSTQSFGANVLTF. As DNA, the CDR3 is TGTGCCAGCAGTACCCAGTCCTTTGGGGCCAACGTCCTGACTTTC.

This clone was seen a few times. The chain uses TRBV9 and TRBJ1-5, with 9 bases lining up with TRBD1. CDR1 is SGDLS and CDR2 is YYNGEE in the germline V gene. This CDR3 region has 20 residues. The J segment lost 0 bases and the V segment lost 8 bases, leaving 21 bases of the junction unmatched. CDR3 bases: TGTGCCAGGAATACCTCCGGGACAGGGAACGCTTGGTGTAGCAATCAGCCCCAGCATTTT. This gives the protein CARNTSGTGNAWCSNQPQHF.

This clone was detected a few times. The chain joins TRBV14 to TRBJ1-1; maybe TRBD1 (6 bases). Germline CDR1 is SGHDN and CDR2 is FVKESK. This CDR3 comprises 11 residues. V dropped 6 bases and J dropped 6 bases, with 8 bases sitting between them. The CDR3 loop reads CASSHRAEAFF. CDR3 coding DNA: TGTGCCAGCAGTCACAGGGCTGAAGCTTTCTTT.

This clone was picked up a small number of times. The V call is TRBV7-9, the J call TRBJ2-5; 7 bases align to TRBD1. The V and J ends lost 0 bases and 5 bases, in that order; junction bases with no gene match: 9. The CDR3 loop spans 16 amino acids. Germline CDR1 is SEHNR and CDR2 is FQNEAQ (reference sequence). CDR3 nucleotide sequence: TGTGCCAGCAGCTTAGCAGGGGGCGCTGAAAGTGAGACCCAGTACTTC. Amino acid sequence: CASSLAGGAESETQYF.

This clone was seen a few times. The chain couples TRBV29-1 to TRBJ2-3; 7 bases are shared with TRBD1. From germline, CDR1 is SQVTM and CDR2 ANQGSEA. V lost 6 bases, J lost 0 bases, and 6 bases stayed unmatched. The CDR3 extends over 14 amino acids. This chain's CDR3 is CSVSRGSSTDTQYF. CDR3 DNA sequence: TGCAGCGTCTCCAGGGGGTCTAGCACAGATACGCAGTATTTT.

This clone was detected a few times. The chain joins TRBV11-3 to TRBJ2-5; 9 nucleotides match TRBD2. J lost 5 bases, V lost 5 bases, and 9 bases had no gene match. Germline loops: CDR1 SGHNT, CDR2 YENEEA. The CDR3 covers 15 residues. The CDR3 nucleotides read TGTGCCAGCAGCCTCGTTAGCGGGAGCGGGGAGACCCAGTACTTC. This translates into CASSLVSGSGETQYF. The full variable domain, its missing parts supplied by reference TRBV11-3 and TRBJ2-5, is EAGVVQSPRYKIIEKKQPVAFWCNPISGHNTLYWYLQNLGQGPELLIRYENEEAVDDSQLPKDRFSAERLKGVDSTLKIQPAELGDSAVYLCASSLVSGSGETQYFGPGTRLLVL.

This clone was detected a few times. The chain uses TRBV19 and TRBJ2-3, with D tentatively TRBD1 (6 bases). From germline, CDR1 is LNHDA and CDR2 SQIVND (reference sequence). V lost 3 bases, J lost 2 bases, and 9 bases lay in between. The CDR3 has 14 residues. CDR3 loop: CASSIQGSTDTQYF. The DNA for the CDR3 is TGTGCCAGTAGTATCCAGGGGTCCACAGATACGCAGTATTTT.

The CDR3 DNA reads as TGTGCCACCAGCAGAGAGTCCTACTCCTACGAGCAGTACTTC. It translates to CATSRESYSYEQYF. The V call is TRBV15, the J call TRBJ2-7; D is ambiguous. The V end lost 0 bases, the J end lost 0 bases, and 6 bases lay between the germline ends. This CDR3 has 14 amino acids. Germline V lookup: CDR1 LNHNV, CDR2 YYDKDF (reference sequence).

This clone was picked up a small number of times. The V gene is TRBV9, the J gene TRBJ2-3; D perhaps matches TRBD2 (6 bases). The germline V gene encodes CDR1 SGDLS and CDR2 YYNGEE. The CDR3 consists of 15 residues. V lost 0 bases and J lost 6, with 14 bases in between. As DNA, the CDR3 is TGTGCCAGCAGCGTAGACTCGGGAGAGGGGGATACGCAGTATTTT. Protein sequence: CASSVDSGEGDTQYF.

In its sample, this clone was seen a few times. The genes are TRBV4-1 and TRBJ1-1; possibly TRBD1 for D (5 bases). Per germline, CDR1 MGHRA and CDR2 YSYEKL. V was pared by 1 base and J by 2 bases, with 11 bases between. This CDR3 is built from 15 residues. DNA of the CDR3: TGCGCCAGCAGCCAAGGACAGATCTCTAACACTGAAGCTTTCTTT. It is translated as CASSQGQISNTEAFF.